This T cell receptor (beta chain) was found in a study of blood T cell repertoires in COVID-19. Trimming cost V 5 bases and J 3 bases; bases outside gene matches: 22. Germline V gene sequence: CDR1 SGHRS, CDR2 YFSETQ. CDR3 length: 22 residues. Repertoires were generated with immunoSEQ multiplex PCR, while TCRdb's copy carries only in-frame clones and drops some. Among tens of thousands of clones listed, roughly 85% were seen once. The source is a woman of 80 years or more with acute or convalescent COVID-19. Sequenced: peripheral blood. This chain connects TRBV5-1 to TRBJ2-1, with 14 bases aligning to TRBD2. This CDR3 is CASSQPGLAGAGPKPLYNEQFF. CDR3 DNA: TGCGCCAGCAGTCAGCCGGGACTAGCGGGAGCCGGTCCAAAGCCCCTCTACAATGAGCAGTTCTTC.